Many counts were recorded for the clone carrying this TCR beta chain. The antigen is not known. These data come from a study of T-cell memory formation after mild COVID-19. General observations from the study: Largely, contracting CD4+ clones fell within CM and EM, and contracting CD8+ clones within EMRA.

The length of the CDR3 is 15 residues. Per germline, CDR1 SGHAT and CDR2 FQNNGV. Trimming removed 4 bases at V and 1 base at J, with 10 bases between. TCRdb re-called the 5' RACE reads with MiXCR, one entry per CDR3 protein. The sample holds about 560,000 distinct CDR3 sequences, under 20% seen once. Sequencing was carried out using PBMCs or a T cell subset sorted from them (not recorded which). The source is an adult woman who had mild COVID-19 (a few samples of this study predate the infection). Cell type and time point are not known. The V gene is TRBV11-2, the J gene TRBJ2-2; possible D gene TRBD2, 5 bases. The chain's CDR3 is CASSSERLNTGELFF. The CDR3 DNA is TGTGCCAGCAGCTCAGAGCGGTTGAACACCGGGGAGCTGTTTTTT.